Shown below are 19 T cell receptor beta chains from a single sample sequenced in a study of blood T cell repertoires in COVID-19. This table comes from immunoSEQ multiplex PCR, and its TCRdb copy is limited to in-frame clones, with some not included. The sample holds approximately 140,000 clones, roughly 87% seen once. Sequencing was carried out using PBMCs or T cells enriched from blood (not recorded which). The receptors were gathered from a middle-aged woman who had been exposed to COVID-19.

This clone came up once. The chain recombines TRBV5-4 with TRBJ2-1, with a possible D match to TRBD2 (6 bases). Germline V gene sequence: CDR1 SGHNT, CDR2 YYREEE (reference sequence). The CDR3 runs to 15 residues. V was pared by 0 bases and J by 5 bases, with 12 bases between. CDR3 amino acids: CASSLGGASNNEQFF. DNA of the CDR3: TGTGCCAGCAGCTTGGGCGGGGCGTCGAACAATGAGCAGTTCTTC.

The gene calls are TRBV7-9 and TRBJ1-2; 9 nucleotides match TRBD1. Germline trimming cut 6 bases from V and 6 bases from J; bases unmatched to any gene: 11. The germline CDR1 and CDR2 sequences are SEHNR and FQNEAQ (reference sequence). The CDR3 loop spans 15 amino acids. The CDR3 protein is CASRASGRQGDGYTF. The CDR3 DNA sequence: TGTGCCAGCAGGGCCAGCGGGCGACAGGGGGATGGCTACACCTTC.

The CDR3 DNA is TGTGCCAGCAGTTACTCGATCGGGGGTCCTAGCTATGGCTACACCTTC. Encoded protein: CASSYSIGGPSYGYTF. The J gene is TRBJ1-2, the V gene TRBV6-5; a weak D match, TRBD1 (5 bases). Germline values: CDR1 MNHEY, CDR2 SVGAGI. This CDR3 has 16 amino acids. Trimming cost V 0 bases and J 4 bases, with 15 bases left between them.

The chain joins TRBV19 to TRBJ2-7, with TRBD2 matching over 8 bases. CDR1 is LNHDA, CDR2 SQIVND, per germline (reference sequence). The V and J ends lost 8 bases and 1 base, in that order; junction bases with no gene match: 4. This CDR3 region has 13 residues. CDR3 nucleotides: TGTGCCAGTGCCCCGGGGGGGTCCTACGAGCAGTACTTC. Protein: CASAPGGSYEQYF.

The V gene is TRBV2, the J gene TRBJ1-2, with TRBD1 matching over 7 bases. Germline V gene data show CDR1 as SNHLY and CDR2 as FYNNEI. The CDR3 extends over 12 amino acids. The V and J ends lost 7 bases and 6 bases, in that order; junction bases with no gene match: 5. The CDR3 region has the DNA TGTGCCAGCACTGCAGGGGGACATGGCTACACCTTC. Encoded protein: CASTAGGHGYTF.

The rearrangement links TRBV5-1 to TRBJ2-5; D not resolved. Trimming pared 2 bases from V and 5 bases from J, leaving 4 bases between. The CDR3 loop spans 11 amino acids. Germline CDR1 and CDR2: SGHRS and YFSETQ. The chain's CDR3 is CASSFSETQYF. The CDR3 DNA is TGCGCCAGCAGCTTCAGTGAGACCCAGTACTTC.

There are a few counts of this clone. The V and J genes are TRBV9 and TRBJ2-7, with 7 bases fitting TRBD1. The length of the CDR3 is 16 residues. V shed 3 bases, J shed 4 bases, and the junction held 13 bases outside the gene matches. Germline CDR1 is SGDLS and CDR2 is YYNGEE. Here the CDR3 DNA reads TGTGCCAGCAGCGCAGAAACCGGGACAGATCGGTACGAGCAGTACTTC. Translating gives CASSAETGTDRYEQYF.

The V gene is TRBV27, the J gene TRBJ1-5; D gene ambiguous. Germline CDR1 and CDR2: MNHEY and SMNVEV (reference sequence). The CDR3 extends over 15 amino acids. V was clipped by 3 bases and J by 4 bases, with 13 bases between them. CDR3 amino acids: CASSFVYPPNQPQHF. CDR3 sequence (DNA): TGTGCCAGCAGTTTTGTCTACCCCCCAAATCAGCCCCAGCATTTT.

This chain joins TRBV6-5 and TRBJ2-7, with D tentatively TRBD1 (6 bases). Germline-derived CDR1 and CDR2 are MNHEY and SVGAGI. The CDR3 loop spans 14 amino acids. V lost 2 bases to trimming and J lost 4 bases, with 12 bases between them. Here the CDR3 reads CASSYRRGIYEQYF. CDR3 sequence (DNA): TGTGCCAGCAGTTACCGCAGGGGAATATACGAGCAGTACTTC.

This chain joins TRBV24-1 and TRBJ1-2; a possible D gene is TRBD1 (6 bases). Germline V gene sequence: CDR1 KGHDR, CDR2 SFDVKD. V was trimmed by 4 bases and J by 8 bases, leaving 10 bases between them. The CDR3 length is 12 residues. CDR3 sequence (DNA): TGTGCCACCAGTGACAGGGGTAAGGGCTACACCTTC. Translation: CATSDRGKGYTF.

This chain's CDR3 is CASSRGSGNTIYF. Written as DNA, the CDR3 is TGTGCCAGCAGTCGGGGCTCTGGAAACACCATATATTTT. This chain uses TRBV3-1 (or the pseudogene TRBV3-2) with TRBJ1-3; D not resolved. Germline-derived CDR1 and CDR2 are LGHDT and YNNKEL (reference sequence). V was trimmed by 6 bases and J by 0 bases, leaving 6 bases between them. The length of the CDR3 is 13 residues.

The gene calls are TRBV4-1 and TRBJ1-1; possibly TRBD1 for D (5 bases). Germline lookup yields CDR1 MGHRA and CDR2 YSYEKL. CDR3 length: 16 amino acids. Trimming left V 0 bases short and J 1 base short, with 12 bases between. CDR3 protein: CASSQDGRTKNTEAFF. The CDR3 bases are TGCGCCAGCAGCCAAGATGGTAGGACAAAGAACACTGAAGCTTTCTTT.

This clone has more than one count but fewer than ten. This chain links TRBV9 with TRBJ2-1; TRBD2 is a possible D gene (6 bases). V shed 0 bases and J shed 2 bases, with 15 bases lying between them. Germline V CDR1 and CDR2: SGDLS, YYNGEE. The CDR3 extends over 17 amino acids. In DNA form, the CDR3 reads TGTGCCAGCAGCGTAGCTGGGGCGGGGCGCACCTACAATGAGCAGTTCTTC. Translation gives CASSVAGAGRTYNEQFF.

The chain couples TRBV28 to TRBJ2-3; D possibly corresponds to TRBD1 (7 bases). Trimming cost V 4 bases and J 5 bases, with 19 bases left between them. CDR1 is MDHEN, CDR2 SYDVKM, per germline. This CDR3 contains 16 residues. The CDR3 nucleotides read TGTGCCAGCAGTTCCTTGAGCGGAGGGGGCCGAGATACGCAGTATTTT. Amino acid sequence: CASSSLSGGGRDTQYF. Full variable domain (outside the CDR3, taken from reference TRBV28 and TRBJ2-3): DVKVTQSSRYLVKRTGEKVFLECVQDMDHENMFWYRQDPGLGLRLIYFSYDVKMKEKGDIPEGYSVSREKKERFSLILESASTNQTSMYLCASSSLSGGGRDTQYFGPGTRLTVL.

The gene calls are TRBV4-3 and TRBJ1-3; D gene unclear. Germline values: CDR1 LGHNA, CDR2 YSLEER. The CDR3 is made up of 13 amino acids. With 0 bases removed from V and 3 bases from J, the gap between germline ends came to 3 bases. The CDR3 loop reads CASSQDVGNTIYF. CDR3 DNA sequence: TGCGCCAGCAGCCAAGACGTTGGAAACACCATATATTTT.

The chain carries TRBV5-5 and TRBJ2-7; D unresolved. The CDR3 consists of 16 residues. V dropped 0 bases and J dropped 6 bases, with 19 bases sitting between them. The germline gives CDR1 SGHKS, CDR2 YYEKEE (reference sequence). The chain's CDR3 is CASSLDIQYRFGEQYF. Here the CDR3 DNA reads TGTGCCAGCAGCTTGGACATACAGTACAGATTTGGCGAGCAGTACTTC.

This clone has only one observation. The rearrangement uses TRBV14 and TRBJ2-3; 7 nucleotides agree with TRBD2. CDR1 is SGHDN and CDR2 is FVKESK in the germline V gene. The CDR3 runs to 17 residues. V shed 2 bases, J shed 0 bases, and the junction held 8 bases outside the gene matches. CDR3 residues: CASSQTLAGPSTDTQYF. CDR3 DNA sequence: TGTGCCAGCAGCCAAACCTTAGCGGGCCCTAGCACAGATACGCAGTATTTT. Full variable domain (outside the CDR3, taken from reference TRBV14 and TRBJ2-3): EAGVTQFPSHSVIEKGQTVTLRCDPISGHDNLYWYRRVMGKEIKFLLHFVKESKQDESGMPNNRFLAERTGGTYSTLKVQPAELEDSGVYFCASSQTLAGPSTDTQYFGPGTRLTVL.

The J gene is TRBJ1-5, the V gene TRBV7-8; 8 bases match TRBD1. V was clipped by 5 bases and J by 6 bases; unmatched bases: 12. The CDR3 is made up of 16 amino acids. Germline values: CDR1 SGHVS, CDR2 FQNEAQ. Here the CDR3 DNA reads TGTGCCAGCAGCAGCGCGATTGGACAGGGCAGTCAGCCCCAGCATTTT. Translated, it gives CASSSAIGQGSQPQHF.

The genes are TRBV9 and TRBJ2-2, with TRBD2 matching over 7 bases. Germline V gene sequence: CDR1 SGDLS, CDR2 YYNGEE. V gave up 0 bases and J gave up 6 bases; unmatched junction bases: 5. The CDR3 consists of 15 residues. CDR3 coding DNA: TGTGCCAGCAGCGTAGGCGGGAGAAACGCCGGGGAGCTGTTTTTT. Protein: CASSVGGRNAGELFF.